A selection of T cell receptor beta chains follows, all from one sample in a study of T-cell reconstitution after alpha-beta-depleted transplantation in children. Using its own MiXCR run on the PCR reads, TCRdb lists one record per CDR3 protein. The sample yields about 15,000 distinct CDR3 sequences, roughly 7.6% seen once. The sequenced sample was PBMCs, mostly from graft donor cells, obtained 60 days after TCRalphabeta/CD19-depleted stem cell transplant. The receptors originated from a boy in the first two years of life who had a stem cell transplant for Wiskott-Aldrich syndrome, so the T cells may come from the graft donor. Both conserved end residues are part of each CDR3. D genes are given only for firm matches. Not every row has a clone size; where given, it reads once, few, many or a size class.

V gene: TRBV12-3/TRBV12-4; D gene: TRBD2; J gene: TRBJ2-5; clone size: many; CDR3 protein: CASKPSGSLETQYF; CDR3 DNA: TGTGCCAGCAAGCCTAGCGGGAGCTTAGAGACCCAGTACTTC
V gene: TRBV3-1; D gene: -; J gene: TRBJ2-5; clone size: many; CDR3 protein: CASRERDAQYF; CDR3 DNA: TGTGCCAGCAGGGAGAGGGACGCCCAGTACTTC
V gene: TRBV4-2; D gene: TRBD1; J gene: TRBJ2-7; clone size: many; CDR3 protein: CASSQVRDRGASGLYEQYF; CDR3 DNA: TGTGCCAGCAGCCAAGTCCGGGACAGGGGTGCGAGCGGGCTTTACGAGCAGTACTTC
V gene: TRBV15; D gene: -; J gene: TRBJ2-1; clone size: -; CDR3 protein: CATSRQTSSYNEQFF; CDR3 DNA: TGTGCCACCAGCAGGCAAACTAGCTCCTACAATGAGCAGTTCTTC
V gene: TRBV12-3/TRBV12-4; D gene: TRBD2; J gene: TRBJ2-2; clone size: medium-sized; CDR3 protein: CASSLRLAGGPGAGELFF; CDR3 DNA: TGTGCCAGCAGTTTGAGGCTAGCGGGAGGGCCGGGGGCCGGGGAGCTGTTTTTT
V gene: TRBV12-3/TRBV12-4; D gene: -; J gene: TRBJ2-2; clone size: many; CDR3 protein: CASSYTGELFF; CDR3 DNA: TGTGCCAGTTCTTACACCGGGGAGCTGTTTTTT
V gene: TRBV15; D gene: -; J gene: TRBJ1-2; clone size: many; CDR3 protein: CATSISLGGGYTF; CDR3 DNA: TGTGCCACCAGCATATCCCTAGGAGGTGGCTACACCTTC
V gene: TRBV7-9; D gene: -; J gene: TRBJ1-3; clone size: many; CDR3 protein: CASSPFRVAGNTIYF; CDR3 DNA: TGTGCCAGCAGCCCCTTTAGGGTCGCTGGAAACACCATATATTTT
V gene: TRBV2; D gene: TRBD2; J gene: TRBJ2-3; clone size: many; CDR3 protein: CATTWREVADTQYF; CDR3 DNA: TGTGCCACCACTTGGCGGGAGGTCGCAGATACGCAGTATTTT
V gene: TRBV7-9; D gene: -; J gene: TRBJ1-6; clone size: medium-sized; CDR3 protein: CASSPQGISYNSPLHF; CDR3 DNA: TGTGCCAGCAGCCCTCAGGGGATCTCCTATAATTCACCCCTCCACTTT
V gene: TRBV25-1; D gene: -; J gene: TRBJ1-4; clone size: many; CDR3 protein: CASSGLDTRNEKLFF; CDR3 DNA: TGTGCCAGCAGTGGGCTGGACACTCGTAATGAAAAACTGTTTTTT
V gene: TRBV29-1; D gene: TRBD1; J gene: TRBJ1-4; clone size: many; CDR3 protein: CSATGGGTNEKLFF; CDR3 DNA: TGCAGCGCGACAGGGGGAGGCACTAATGAAAAACTGTTTTTT
V gene: TRBV6-5; D gene: -; J gene: TRBJ2-5; clone size: many; CDR3 protein: CASSYGSSGGETQYF; CDR3 DNA: TGTGCCAGCAGTTACGGTAGTTCTGGGGGGGAGACCCAGTACTTC
V gene: TRBV12-3/TRBV12-4; D gene: -; J gene: TRBJ1-5; clone size: many; CDR3 protein: CASSSGQNYQPQHF; CDR3 DNA: TGTGCCAGCAGTTCCGGACAGAATTATCAGCCCCAGCATTTT
V gene: TRBV20-1; D gene: TRBD2; J gene: TRBJ2-1; clone size: few; CDR3 protein: CSALAGGAYNEQFF; CDR3 DNA: TGCAGTGCTCTAGCGGGAGGGGCCTACAATGAGCAGTTCTTC
V gene: TRBV7-9; D gene: TRBD2; J gene: TRBJ2-1; clone size: -; CDR3 protein: CASSSVAGEEQFF; CDR3 DNA: TGTGCCAGCAGTAGCGTAGCGGGAGAGGAGCAGTTCTTC
V gene: TRBV5-1; D gene: -; J gene: TRBJ2-2; clone size: many; CDR3 protein: CATNPLAGGTGELFF; CDR3 DNA: TGCGCCACCAATCCCTTGGCAGGGGGGACCGGGGAGCTGTTTTTT
V gene: TRBV5-1; D gene: -; J gene: TRBJ2-7; clone size: many; CDR3 protein: CASSPHTFGSSYEQYF; CDR3 DNA: TGCGCCAGCAGCCCCCATACATTCGGGAGCTCCTACGAGCAGTACTTC
V gene: TRBV29-1; D gene: -; J gene: TRBJ1-3; clone size: many; CDR3 protein: CSVTSTDFLGTIYF; CDR3 DNA: TGCAGCGTAACCTCAACCGACTTTTTAGGCACCATATATTTT
V gene: TRBV7-8; D gene: TRBD2; J gene: TRBJ2-3; clone size: many; CDR3 protein: CASSSGLAGGPRRDTQYF; CDR3 DNA: TGTGCCAGCAGCTCGGGACTAGCGGGAGGGCCGCGGAGGGATACGCAGTATTTT
V gene: TRBV28; D gene: -; J gene: TRBJ2-7; clone size: many; CDR3 protein: CASSLWRGGNEQYF; CDR3 DNA: TGTGCCAGCAGTTTATGGAGGGGTGGCAACGAGCAGTACTTC
V gene: TRBV6-6; D gene: -; J gene: TRBJ2-7; clone size: many; CDR3 protein: CASSYSRKQYF; CDR3 DNA: TGTGCCAGCAGTTACTCCCGAAAGCAGTACTTC
V gene: TRBV20-1; D gene: -; J gene: TRBJ2-7; clone size: many; CDR3 protein: CSATPGTYEQYF; CDR3 DNA: TGCAGTGCCACCCCTGGAACCTACGAGCAGTACTTC
V gene: TRBV3-1; D gene: TRBD2; J gene: TRBJ2-1; clone size: many; CDR3 protein: CASSPQAGENEQFF; CDR3 DNA: TGTGCCAGCAGCCCTCAAGCGGGAGAGAATGAGCAGTTCTTC
V gene: TRBV24-1; D gene: TRBD1; J gene: TRBJ2-7; clone size: -; CDR3 protein: CATSDFVHGTDPYEQYF; CDR3 DNA: TGTGCCACCAGTGATTTTGTCCACGGGACAGACCCCTACGAGCAGTACTTC
V gene: TRBV11-2; D gene: -; J gene: TRBJ2-7; clone size: -; CDR3 protein: CASSPSGLPSGEQYF; CDR3 DNA: TGTGCCAGCAGCCCGTCGGGACTCCCAAGTGGAGAGCAGTACTTC
V gene: TRBV2; D gene: TRBD1; J gene: TRBJ1-6; clone size: few; CDR3 protein: CASREGTGANSPLHF; CDR3 DNA: TGTGCCAGCAGGGAAGGGACAGGGGCTAATTCACCCCTCCACTTT
V gene: TRBV12-3/TRBV12-4; D gene: TRBD1; J gene: TRBJ1-2; clone size: many; CDR3 protein: CASSLPRDRGPNYGYTF; CDR3 DNA: TGTGCCAGCAGTTTACCCCGGGACAGGGGCCCCAACTATGGCTACACCTTC
V gene: TRBV20-1; D gene: -; J gene: TRBJ2-5; clone size: -; CDR3 protein: CSALRRQETQYF; CDR3 DNA: TGCAGTGCTTTAAGGCGCCAAGAGACCCAGTACTTC
V gene: TRBV10-2; D gene: -; J gene: TRBJ2-5; clone size: -; CDR3 protein: CASSVEGETQYF; CDR3 DNA: TGCGCCAGCAGTGTTGAGGGAGAGACCCAGTACTTC
V gene: TRBV5-1; D gene: TRBD1; J gene: TRBJ2-7; clone size: many; CDR3 protein: CASSFGQGGEYF; CDR3 DNA: TGCGCCAGCAGCTTTGGACAGGGTGGGGAGTACTTC
V gene: TRBV3-1; D gene: -; J gene: TRBJ1-2; clone size: many; CDR3 protein: CASSQDLTYGYTF; CDR3 DNA: TGTGCCAGCAGCCAAGATTTAACCTATGGCTACACCTTC
V gene: TRBV20-1; D gene: TRBD2; J gene: TRBJ2-3; clone size: many; CDR3 protein: CSARGLTSGPDTQYF; CDR3 DNA: TGCAGTGCTAGAGGCCTGACTAGCGGACCAGATACGCAGTATTTT
V gene: TRBV5-6; D gene: TRBD2; J gene: TRBJ2-1; clone size: many; CDR3 protein: CASSWTSGRAQFF; CDR3 DNA: TGTGCCAGCAGCTGGACTAGCGGGAGGGCCCAGTTCTTC
V gene: TRBV5-6; D gene: -; J gene: TRBJ2-1; clone size: many; CDR3 protein: CASSELGNNEQFF; CDR3 DNA: TGTGCCAGCAGCGAGCTGGGGAACAATGAGCAGTTCTTC
V gene: TRBV20-1; D gene: TRBD1; J gene: TRBJ2-3; clone size: many; CDR3 protein: CSARVLIRQGAGTDTQYF; CDR3 DNA: TGCAGTGCTAGAGTGTTAATTCGTCAGGGGGCGGGCACAGATACGCAGTATTTT
V gene: TRBV4-1; D gene: TRBD2; J gene: TRBJ2-1; clone size: many; CDR3 protein: CASSFPGLAGGGNNEQFF; CDR3 DNA: TGCGCCAGCAGCTTCCCGGGACTAGCGGGAGGAGGTAACAATGAGCAGTTCTTC
V gene: TRBV5-1; D gene: TRBD1; J gene: TRBJ2-6; clone size: few; CDR3 protein: CASSLGQGSGANVLTF; CDR3 DNA: TGCGCCAGCAGCTTGGGACAGGGGTCTGGGGCCAACGTCCTGACTTTC
V gene: TRBV5-1; D gene: -; J gene: TRBJ2-1; clone size: many; CDR3 protein: CASSLDEGGQFF; CDR3 DNA: TGCGCCAGCAGCTTGGATGAGGGGGGGCAGTTCTTC
V gene: TRBV4-2; D gene: -; J gene: TRBJ2-1; clone size: many; CDR3 protein: CASSPPYSIGSSYNEQFF; CDR3 DNA: TGTGCCAGCAGCCCTCCCTATTCGATCGGTAGCTCCTACAATGAGCAGTTCTTC
V gene: TRBV3-1; D gene: TRBD1; J gene: TRBJ1-2; clone size: many; CDR3 protein: CASSLKDRRYF; CDR3 DNA: TGTGCCAGCAGCCTAAAGGACAGGCGATACTTC
V gene: TRBV5-5; D gene: -; J gene: TRBJ2-2; clone size: many; CDR3 protein: CASSSLRGDGELFF; CDR3 DNA: TGTGCCAGCAGCTCCCTTAGGGGGGACGGGGAGCTGTTTTTT
V gene: TRBV7-6; D gene: -; J gene: TRBJ1-1; clone size: many; CDR3 protein: CASSLGPGDGTEAFF; CDR3 DNA: TGTGCCAGCAGCTTAGGTCCAGGGGATGGGACTGAAGCTTTCTTT
V gene: TRBV5-6; D gene: TRBD2; J gene: TRBJ2-1; clone size: medium-sized; CDR3 protein: CASTPGSGSSNYNEQFF; CDR3 DNA: TGTGCCAGCACCCCAGGGAGCGGGAGCTCAAACTACAATGAGCAGTTCTTC
V gene: TRBV29-1; D gene: -; J gene: TRBJ1-1; clone size: few; CDR3 protein: CSVDPWTDNTEAFF; CDR3 DNA: TGCAGCGTGGATCCTTGGACGGATAACACTGAAGCTTTCTTT
V gene: TRBV20-1; D gene: -; J gene: TRBJ2-1; clone size: many; CDR3 protein: CSARQLLGTNEQFF; CDR3 DNA: TGCAGTGCGAGACAACTATTGGGGACCAATGAGCAGTTCTTC
V gene: TRBV20-1; D gene: -; J gene: TRBJ1-5; clone size: many; CDR3 protein: CSARGQVNQPQHF; CDR3 DNA: TGCAGTGCCCGAGGTCAGGTCAATCAGCCCCAGCATTTT
V gene: TRBV18; D gene: TRBD1; J gene: TRBJ1-2; clone size: few; CDR3 protein: CASSRDRGVGYTF; CDR3 DNA: TGTGCCAGCTCGCGGGACAGGGGAGTAGGCTACACCTTC
V gene: TRBV4-1; D gene: -; J gene: TRBJ1-5; clone size: many; CDR3 protein: CASSQAWGSNQPQHF; CDR3 DNA: TGCGCCAGCAGCCAGGCTTGGGGTAGCAATCAGCCCCAGCATTTT
V gene: TRBV10-3; D gene: -; J gene: TRBJ2-1; clone size: many; CDR3 protein: CAISVQNEQLF; CDR3 DNA: TGTGCCATCAGTGTCCAGAATGAGCAGCTCTTC
V gene: TRBV5-1; D gene: -; J gene: TRBJ2-7; clone size: many; CDR3 protein: CASSVGDEQYF; CDR3 DNA: TGCGCCAGCAGCGTGGGGGACGAGCAGTACTTC
V gene: TRBV5-1; D gene: -; J gene: TRBJ2-5; clone size: many; CDR3 protein: CASRPTGLQETQYF; CDR3 DNA: TGCGCCAGCAGGCCTACAGGGCTTCAAGAGACCCAGTACTTC
V gene: TRBV18; D gene: -; J gene: TRBJ2-7; clone size: many; CDR3 protein: CASSPDGFEQYF; CDR3 DNA: TGTGCCAGCTCACCCGACGGGTTCGAGCAGTACTTC
V gene: TRBV5-6; D gene: -; J gene: TRBJ1-6; clone size: many; CDR3 protein: CASSLMGGRGSPLHF; CDR3 DNA: TGTGCCAGCAGCTTGATGGGAGGAAGGGGTTCACCCCTCCACTTT
V gene: TRBV14; D gene: TRBD1; J gene: TRBJ2-7; clone size: many; CDR3 protein: CASSQDWTGVSEQYF; CDR3 DNA: TGTGCCAGCAGCCAAGATTGGACAGGGGTGAGCGAGCAGTACTTC
V gene: TRBV5-1; D gene: -; J gene: TRBJ2-5; clone size: many; CDR3 protein: CASSRQRRAPGETQYF; CDR3 DNA: TGCGCCAGCAGCCGACAGCGACGTGCACCAGGAGAGACCCAGTACTTC